Below are 5 T cell receptor beta chains sequenced from a single sample in a study of blood T cell repertoires in COVID-19. Here immunoSEQ multiplex PCR was the method, and the copy in TCRdb shows in-frame clones only, minus some. There are under 150,000 clones in the sample; around four fifths occur only once, and roughly 2.9% lies in the top ten. The sequenced sample was peripheral blood. The source is a woman between 35 and 50 years old with active or convalescent COVID-19.

The chain couples TRBV7-6 to TRBJ2-1; 8 bases are shared with TRBD2. The junction had 17 bases not matched to a gene; V was cut back by 5 bases and J by 5 bases. CDR3 length: 18 residues. The germline CDR1 and CDR2 sequences are SGHVS and FNYEAQ. The DNA for the CDR3 is TGTGCCAGCAGCGTTAGTAGTCCCGGGAGGGGGGGGCACAATGAGCAGTTCTTC. It specifies CASSVSSPGRGGHNEQFF.

This rearrangement joins TRBV3-1 (or the pseudogene TRBV3-2) to TRBJ2-1; weak D call: TRBD2 (7 bases). V dropped 4 bases and J dropped 2 bases, with 12 bases sitting between them. The CDR3 loop spans 15 amino acids. Germline V gene data show CDR1 as LGHDT and CDR2 as YNNKEL (reference sequence). This CDR3 is CASSRWEGAYNEQFF. Here the CDR3 DNA reads TGTGCCAGCAGCCGATGGGAGGGGGCCTACAATGAGCAGTTCTTC.

The chain has TRBV5-1 and TRBJ1-4, with 9 bases aligning to TRBD1. Trimming took 3 bases from V and 7 from J; bases not matched to a gene: 7. Looked up from germline, CDR1 is SGHRS and CDR2 is YFSETQ. The CDR3 consists of 15 residues. As DNA, the CDR3 is TGCGCCAGCAGCTCCAGGAGGGACAGGGCTGAAAAACTGTTTTTT. Protein product: CASSSRRDRAEKLFF.

This rearrangement joins TRBV30 to TRBJ1-6, with D possibly TRBD1 on 6 matching bases. Trimming took off 8 bases at V and 10 bases at J, with 18 bases between the two ends. The CDR3 covers 13 residues. Germline V gives CDR1 GTSNPN, CDR2 SVGIG (reference sequence). The CDR3 DNA sequence: TGTGCCACCGGGACAAATCTTTGGTCACCCCTCCACTTT. Its translation: CATGTNLWSPLHF.

The chain carries TRBV3-1 (or the pseudogene TRBV3-2) and TRBJ1-2; the D is unclear. The germline CDR1 and CDR2 sequences are LGHDT and YNNKEL (reference sequence). V was shortened by 3 bases and J by 2 bases, with 10 bases between the two germline ends. The CDR3 sequence is 14 residues long. The CDR3 nucleotides are TGTGCCAGCAGCCAGGGGAGTTCGAACTATGGCTACACCTTC. Encoded protein: CASSQGSSNYGYTF.